The 7 T cell receptor beta chains in this list originate from one sample, sequenced in a study of T cell responses to AZD1222 COVID-19 vaccine. Only in-frame clones appear in the TCRdb table, and some are missing; sequencing was by immunoSEQ multiplex PCR. The sample lists tens of thousands of clones, roughly 90% occurring once. Sequencing used peripheral blood, obtained 28 days after the second AZD1222 dose. These receptors were obtained from an adult who received the AZD1222 COVID-19 vaccine.

The chain joins TRBV10-2 to TRBJ2-7, with 8 nucleotides matching TRBD2. Unmatched junction bases numbered 7, after V lost 7 bases and J lost 5 bases. Germline CDR1 and CDR2: WSHSY and SAAADI. This CDR3 is 13 amino acids long. The chain's CDR3 is CASMGTRSDEQYF. The CDR3 DNA is TGCGCCAGCATGGGGACTAGGTCGGACGAGCAGTACTTC.

The J gene is TRBJ2-1, the V gene TRBV25-1; 8 nucleotides agree with TRBD2. Germline loops: CDR1 MGHDK, CDR2 SYGVNS. The CDR3 covers 15 residues. The V gene end was trimmed by 2 bases and the J gene end by 6 bases; junction bases not matched to a gene: 6. CDR3 amino acids: CASSEISSGLNEQFF. The CDR3 DNA reads as TGTGCCAGCAGTGAAATTTCTAGCGGGCTCAATGAGCAGTTCTTC.

The rearrangement links TRBV10-3 to TRBJ1-1; a possible D gene is TRBD1 (5 bases). Looked up from germline, CDR1 is ENHRY and CDR2 is SYGVKD. With 8 bases removed from V and 0 bases from J, the gap between germline ends came to 7 bases. CDR3 length equals 12 residues. The CDR3 DNA reads TGTGCCATCGGGGGGATGAACACTGAAGCTTTCTTT. It encodes CAIGGMNTEAFF.

This chain uses TRBV2 with TRBJ1-5; 8 bases map to TRBD1. There are 14 residues in the CDR3. Trimming cost V 6 bases and J 3 bases; bases outside gene matches: 4. Per germline, CDR1 SNHLY and CDR2 FYNNEI. CDR3 residues: CASRTGDFNQPQHF. CDR3 nucleotides: TGTGCCAGCAGGACAGGGGATTTCAATCAGCCCCAGCATTTT. Full variable domain (missing parts from reference TRBV2 and TRBJ1-5): EPEVTQTPSHQVTQMGQEVILRCVPISNHLYFYWYRQILGQKVEFLVSFYNNEISEKSEIFDDQFSVERPDGSNFTLKIRSTKLEDSAMYFCASRTGDFNQPQHFGDGTRLSIL.

The rearrangement uses TRBV3-1 (or the pseudogene TRBV3-2) and TRBJ2-3; D unresolved. Germline CDR1 is LGHDT and CDR2 is YNNKEL (reference sequence). The CDR3 sequence is 14 residues long. V was clipped by 2 bases and J by 3 bases, with 9 bases between them. CDR3 nucleotide sequence: TGTGCCAGCAGCCAAAGGAAAGGGACAGATACGCAGTATTTT. Amino acid sequence: CASSQRKGTDTQYF.

V and J are TRBV6-4 and TRBJ1-5; D gene ambiguous. The length of the CDR3 is 20 residues. Trimming left V 3 bases short and J 0 bases short, with 24 bases between. CDR1 and CDR2 from the germline V gene are MRHNA and SNTAGT. CDR3 DNA: TGTGCCAGCAGTGAGTGGCGCGGGCGGACTGATAAATATAGCAATCAGCCCCAGCATTTT. Translation: CASSEWRGRTDKYSNQPQHF.

The chain couples TRBV12-5 to TRBJ2-1, with D tentatively TRBD2 (6 bases). Trimming pared 6 bases from V and 1 base from J, leaving 13 bases between. The V gene's germline CDR1 is LGHNT and CDR2 FRNRAP. The CDR3 runs 15 residues. CDR3 region: CASGSGGSSYNEQFF. The CDR3 DNA reads TGTGCTAGTGGGTCCGGGGGATCATCCTACAATGAGCAGTTCTTC.